The following is a T cell receptor (beta chain) sequence with its context. Authors' data handling: For nucleated cells, counts were estimated from reference gene primer amplification. The method was immunoSEQ multiplex PCR; TCRdb's version includes in-frame clones alone and lacks a portion of them. V and J calls plus clone size are reproduced from that table; the DNA served to infer D and trimming. In the table there are about 210,000 clones, 70% to 90% of which are singletons. This specimen comes from a study of blood T cell repertoires in COVID-19. Those who participated ranged in age from roughly 18 to 89 years and resided in 20 to 30 US areas. Cohorts were based on clinical histories the participants reported. Two negative PCRs, clearance, or symptom resolution were required of recovered Cohort 3 donors. The germline gives CDR1 LNHDA, CDR2 SQIVND (reference sequence). The CDR3 is made up of 14 amino acids. The ends lost 9 bases at V and 2 bases at J; junction bases unmatched: 6.

Sequencing used PBMCs or T cells enriched from blood (not recorded which). The TCR comes from a man aged 35 to 55 who had recovered from COVID-19. The rearrangement uses TRBV19 and TRBJ1-5; 8 bases align to TRBD1. CDR3 residues: CASNDRGGNQPQHF. CDR3 DNA sequence: TGTGCCAGCAACGACAGGGGTGGCAATCAGCCCCAGCATTTT.